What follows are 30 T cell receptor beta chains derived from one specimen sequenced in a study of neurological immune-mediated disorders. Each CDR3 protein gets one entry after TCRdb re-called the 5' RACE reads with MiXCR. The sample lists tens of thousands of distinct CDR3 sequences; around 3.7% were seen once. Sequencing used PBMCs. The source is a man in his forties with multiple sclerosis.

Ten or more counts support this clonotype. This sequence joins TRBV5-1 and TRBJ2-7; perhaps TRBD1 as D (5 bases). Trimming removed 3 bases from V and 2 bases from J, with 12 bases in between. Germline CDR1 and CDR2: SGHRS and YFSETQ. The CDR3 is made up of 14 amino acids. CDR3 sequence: CASSSDRGAYEQYF. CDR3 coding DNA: TGCGCCAGCAGCTCCGACAGAGGAGCCTACGAGCAGTACTTC.

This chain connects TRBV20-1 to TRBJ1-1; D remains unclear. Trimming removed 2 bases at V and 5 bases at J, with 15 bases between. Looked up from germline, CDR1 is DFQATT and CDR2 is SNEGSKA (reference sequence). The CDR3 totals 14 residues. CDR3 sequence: CSARHQRGSTEAFF. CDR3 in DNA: TGCAGTGCTAGACACCAGAGAGGGAGTACTGAAGCTTTCTTT.

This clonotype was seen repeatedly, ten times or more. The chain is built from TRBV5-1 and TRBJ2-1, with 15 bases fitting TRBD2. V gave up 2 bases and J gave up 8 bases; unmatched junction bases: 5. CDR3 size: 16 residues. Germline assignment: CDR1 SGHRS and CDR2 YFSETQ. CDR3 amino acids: CASSFGLAGGLDEQFF. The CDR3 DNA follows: TGCGCCAGCAGCTTCGGACTAGCGGGAGGGCTTGATGAGCAGTTCTTC.

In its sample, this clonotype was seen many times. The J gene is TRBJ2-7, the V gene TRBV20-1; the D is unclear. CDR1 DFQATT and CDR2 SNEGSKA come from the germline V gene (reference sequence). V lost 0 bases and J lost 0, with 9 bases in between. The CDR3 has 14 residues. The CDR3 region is CSARDSQSSYEQYF. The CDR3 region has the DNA TGCAGTGCTAGAGATTCACAGAGCTCCTACGAGCAGTACTTC.

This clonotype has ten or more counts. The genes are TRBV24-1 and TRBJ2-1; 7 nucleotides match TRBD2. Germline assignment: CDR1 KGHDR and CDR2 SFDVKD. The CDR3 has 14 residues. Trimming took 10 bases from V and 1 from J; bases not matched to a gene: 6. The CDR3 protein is CATTAGPSYNEQFF. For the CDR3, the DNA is TGTGCCACTACAGCGGGACCTTCCTACAATGAGCAGTTCTTC.

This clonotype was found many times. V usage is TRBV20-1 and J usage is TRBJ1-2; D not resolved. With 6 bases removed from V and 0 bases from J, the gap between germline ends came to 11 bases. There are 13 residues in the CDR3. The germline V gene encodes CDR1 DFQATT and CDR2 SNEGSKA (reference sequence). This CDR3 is CSASGLTNYGYTF. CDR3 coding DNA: TGCAGTGCCAGTGGACTGACTAACTATGGCTACACCTTC.

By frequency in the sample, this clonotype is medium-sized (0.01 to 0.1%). The CDR3 protein is CSALAGDGTDTQYF. The CDR3, as DNA: TGCAGCGCATTAGCGGGAGACGGCACAGATACGCAGTATTTT. V usage is TRBV29-1 and J usage is TRBJ2-3; 9 bases line up with TRBD2. Germline V gene lookup returns CDR1 SQVTM and CDR2 ANQGSEA. After removal of 7 bases from V and 1 base from J, the junction contained 6 bases not matched to a gene. The CDR3 is 14 residues long.

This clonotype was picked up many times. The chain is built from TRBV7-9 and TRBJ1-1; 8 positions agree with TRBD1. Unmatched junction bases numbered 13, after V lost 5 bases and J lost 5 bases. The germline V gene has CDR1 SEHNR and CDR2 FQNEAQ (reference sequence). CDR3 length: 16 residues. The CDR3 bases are TGTGCCAGCAGCACTCCCACAGGGGGTGGGAAGACTGAAGCTTTCTTT. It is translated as CASSTPTGGGKTEAFF. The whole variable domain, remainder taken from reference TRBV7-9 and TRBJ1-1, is DTGVSQNPRHKITKRGQNVTFRCDPISEHNRLYWYRQTLGQGPEFLTYFQNEAQLEKSRLLSDRFSAERPKGSFSTLEIQRTEQGDSAMYLCASSTPTGGGKTEAFFGQGTRLTVV.

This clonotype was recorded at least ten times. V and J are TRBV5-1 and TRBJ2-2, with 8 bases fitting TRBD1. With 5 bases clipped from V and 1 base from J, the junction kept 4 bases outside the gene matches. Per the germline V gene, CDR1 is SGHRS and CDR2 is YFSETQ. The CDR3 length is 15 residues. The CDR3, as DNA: TGCGCCAGCAGATTTGGGACAGGGAACACCGGGGAGCTGTTTTTT. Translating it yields CASRFGTGNTGELFF.

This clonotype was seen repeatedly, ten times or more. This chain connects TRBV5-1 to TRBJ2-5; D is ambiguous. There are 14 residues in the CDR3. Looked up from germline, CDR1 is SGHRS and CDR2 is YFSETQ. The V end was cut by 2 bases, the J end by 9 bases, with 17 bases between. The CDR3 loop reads CASSFDSGPQPQYF. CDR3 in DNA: TGCGCCAGCAGCTTTGATTCGGGCCCCCAGCCCCAGTACTTC.

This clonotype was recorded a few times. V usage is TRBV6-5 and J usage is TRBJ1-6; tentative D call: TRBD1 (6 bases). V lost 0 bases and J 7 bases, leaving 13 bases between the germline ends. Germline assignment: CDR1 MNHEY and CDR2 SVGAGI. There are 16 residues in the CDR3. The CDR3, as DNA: TGTGCCAGCAGTTACTCAGCACAGGGAAAAAATTCACCCCTCCACTTT. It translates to CASSYSAQGKNSPLHF.

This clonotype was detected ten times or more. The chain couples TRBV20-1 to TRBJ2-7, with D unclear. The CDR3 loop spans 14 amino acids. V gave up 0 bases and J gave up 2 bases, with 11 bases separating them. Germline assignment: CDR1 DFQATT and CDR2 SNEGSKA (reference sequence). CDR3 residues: CSARDITDPYEQYF. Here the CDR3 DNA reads TGCAGTGCTAGAGATATCACGGACCCCTACGAGCAGTACTTC.

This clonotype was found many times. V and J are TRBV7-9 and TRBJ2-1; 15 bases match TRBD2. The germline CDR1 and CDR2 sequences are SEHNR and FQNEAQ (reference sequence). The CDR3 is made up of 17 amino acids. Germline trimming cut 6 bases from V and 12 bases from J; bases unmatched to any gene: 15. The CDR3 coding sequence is TGTGCCAGCAGTTTCACCGGGACTAGCGGGGGGCCCTGGGGGCAGTTCTTC. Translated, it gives CASSFTGTSGGPWGQFF.

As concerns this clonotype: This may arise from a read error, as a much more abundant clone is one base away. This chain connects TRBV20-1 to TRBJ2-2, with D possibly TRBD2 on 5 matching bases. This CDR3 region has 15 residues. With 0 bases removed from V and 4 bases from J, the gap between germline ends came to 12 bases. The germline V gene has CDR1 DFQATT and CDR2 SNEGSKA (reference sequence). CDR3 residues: CSARDQASSTGELFF. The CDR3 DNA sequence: TGCAGTGCTAGAGATCAAGCTAGCTCCACCGGGGAGCTGTTTTTT.

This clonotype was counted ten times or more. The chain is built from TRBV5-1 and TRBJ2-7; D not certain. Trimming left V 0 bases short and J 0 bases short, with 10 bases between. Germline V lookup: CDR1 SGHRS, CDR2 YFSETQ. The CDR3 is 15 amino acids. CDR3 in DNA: TGCGCCAGCAGCTTGGGGATTTCCCTCTCCTACGAGCAGTACTTC. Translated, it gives CASSLGISLSYEQYF. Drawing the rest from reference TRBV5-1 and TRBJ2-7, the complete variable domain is KAGVTQTPRYLIKTRGQQVTLSCSPISGHRSVSWYQQTPGQGLQFLFEYFSETQRNKGNFPGRFSGRQFSNSRSEMNVSTLELGDSALYLCASSLGISLSYEQYFGPGTRLTVT.

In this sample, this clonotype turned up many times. The CDR3 DNA is TGTGCCAGCAGCTTCGACAGGGGGTCCGCCTACGAGCAGTACTTC. Protein: CASSFDRGSAYEQYF. The chain combines TRBV7-2 with TRBJ2-7; 9 bases align to TRBD1. With 3 bases clipped from V and 2 bases from J, the junction kept 5 bases outside the gene matches. Germline CDR1 reads SGHTA; CDR2 reads FQGNSA. The CDR3 extends over 15 amino acids.

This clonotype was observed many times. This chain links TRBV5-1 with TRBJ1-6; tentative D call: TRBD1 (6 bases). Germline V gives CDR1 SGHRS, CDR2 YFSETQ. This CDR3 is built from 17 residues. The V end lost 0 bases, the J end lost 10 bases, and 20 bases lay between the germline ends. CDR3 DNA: TGCGCCAGCAGCTTGGGCCCCCTTGTTGGGGGGCACTCACCCCTCCACTTT. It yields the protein CASSLGPLVGGHSPLHF.

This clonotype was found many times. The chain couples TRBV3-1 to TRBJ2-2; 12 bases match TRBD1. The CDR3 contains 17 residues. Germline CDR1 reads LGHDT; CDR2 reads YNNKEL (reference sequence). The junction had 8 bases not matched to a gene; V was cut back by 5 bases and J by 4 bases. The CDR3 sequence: CASSTGTGGRGTGELFF. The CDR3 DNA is TGTGCCAGCAGCACCGGGACAGGGGGCCGGGGCACCGGGGAGCTGTTTTTT.

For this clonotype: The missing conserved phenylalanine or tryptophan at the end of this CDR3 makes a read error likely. In nucleotides, the CDR3 is TGTGCCAGCAGTGTTAAGGAGAGCGGTAATTCACCCCTCCACAAT. Protein: CASSVKESGNSPLHN. This chain uses TRBV6-6 with TRBJ1-6; D not resolved. CDR1 MNHNY and CDR2 SVGAGI come from the germline V gene (reference sequence). With 5 bases removed from V and 6 bases from J, the gap between germline ends came to 14 bases. The CDR3 contains 15 residues.

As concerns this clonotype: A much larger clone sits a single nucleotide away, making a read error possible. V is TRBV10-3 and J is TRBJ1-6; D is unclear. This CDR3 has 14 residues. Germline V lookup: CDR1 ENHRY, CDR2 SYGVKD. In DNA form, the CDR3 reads TGTGCCACGGGCCGGGAGGTTGAAAATTCACACCTCCACTTT. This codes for CATGREVENSHLHF.

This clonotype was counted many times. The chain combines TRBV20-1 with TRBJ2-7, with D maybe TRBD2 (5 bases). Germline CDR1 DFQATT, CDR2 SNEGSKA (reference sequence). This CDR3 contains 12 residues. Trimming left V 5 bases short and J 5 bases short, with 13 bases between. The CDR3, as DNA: TGCAGTGCTGCCCGTAGAGCGGACGAGCAGTACTTC. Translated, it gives CSAARRADEQYF.

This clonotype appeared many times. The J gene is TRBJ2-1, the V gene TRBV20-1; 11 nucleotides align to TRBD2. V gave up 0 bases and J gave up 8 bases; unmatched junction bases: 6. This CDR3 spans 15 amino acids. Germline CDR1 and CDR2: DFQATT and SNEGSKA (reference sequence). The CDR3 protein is CSARETSGRLDEQFF. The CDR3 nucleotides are TGCAGTGCTAGAGAAACTAGCGGGAGATTGGATGAGCAGTTCTTC.

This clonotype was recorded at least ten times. The CDR3, as DNA: TGTGCCAGCAGTAGGGATGGCTACGAGCAGTACTTC. Encoded protein: CASSRDGYEQYF. This chain uses TRBV9 with TRBJ2-7; D is unresolved. V was clipped by 5 bases and J by 3 bases, with 9 bases between them. This CDR3 is 12 amino acids long. Germline CDR1 SGDLS, CDR2 YYNGEE. Filled out from reference TRBV9 and TRBJ2-7, the complete variable domain reads DSGVTQTPKHLITATGQRVTLRCSPRSGDLSVYWYQQSLDQGLQFLIQYYNGEERAKGNILERFSAQQFPDLHSELNLSSLELGDSALYFCASSRDGYEQYFGPGTRLTVT.

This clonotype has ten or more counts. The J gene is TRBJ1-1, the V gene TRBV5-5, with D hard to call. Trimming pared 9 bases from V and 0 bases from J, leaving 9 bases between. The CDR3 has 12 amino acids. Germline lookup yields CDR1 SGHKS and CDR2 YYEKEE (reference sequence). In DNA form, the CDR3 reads TGTGCCACCGGAGCTGTGAACACTGAAGCTTTCTTT. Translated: CATGAVNTEAFF.

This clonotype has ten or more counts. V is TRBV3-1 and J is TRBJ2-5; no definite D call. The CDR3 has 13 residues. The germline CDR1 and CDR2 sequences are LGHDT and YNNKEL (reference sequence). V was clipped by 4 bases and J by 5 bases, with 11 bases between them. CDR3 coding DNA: TGTGCCAGCAGCCCCAAGAGCGCCGAGACCCAGTACTTC. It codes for CASSPKSAETQYF.

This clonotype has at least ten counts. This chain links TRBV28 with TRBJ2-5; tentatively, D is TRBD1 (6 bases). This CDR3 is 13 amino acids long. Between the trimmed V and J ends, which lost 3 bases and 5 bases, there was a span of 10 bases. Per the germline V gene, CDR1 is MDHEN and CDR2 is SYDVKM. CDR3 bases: TGTGCCAGCAGTTTTTCCACAGGGGAGACCCAGTACTTC. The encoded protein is CASSFSTGETQYF. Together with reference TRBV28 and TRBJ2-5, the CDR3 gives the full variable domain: DVKVTQSSRYLVKRTGEKVFLECVQDMDHENMFWYRQDPGLGLRLIYFSYDVKMKEKGDIPEGYSVSREKKERFSLILESASTNQTSMYLCASSFSTGETQYFGPGTRLLVL.

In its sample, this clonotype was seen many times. The chain's CDR3 is CASSQGQGETFF. The DNA for the CDR3 is TGCGCCAGCAGCCAAGGACAGGGTGAGACTTTCTTT. The V and J genes are TRBV5-1 and TRBJ1-1; TRBD1 aligns across 8 bases. This CDR3 has 12 amino acids. The germline V gene encodes CDR1 SGHRS and CDR2 YFSETQ. V lost 4 bases, J lost 12 bases, and 8 bases stayed unmatched.

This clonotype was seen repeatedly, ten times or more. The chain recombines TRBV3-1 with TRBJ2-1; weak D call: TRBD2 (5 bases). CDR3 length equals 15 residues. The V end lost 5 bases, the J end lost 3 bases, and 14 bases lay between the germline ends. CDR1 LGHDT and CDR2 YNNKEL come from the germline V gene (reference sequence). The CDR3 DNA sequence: TGTGCCAGCAGCTCTCATACCGGGATCTACAATGAGCAGTTCTTC. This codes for CASSSHTGIYNEQFF.

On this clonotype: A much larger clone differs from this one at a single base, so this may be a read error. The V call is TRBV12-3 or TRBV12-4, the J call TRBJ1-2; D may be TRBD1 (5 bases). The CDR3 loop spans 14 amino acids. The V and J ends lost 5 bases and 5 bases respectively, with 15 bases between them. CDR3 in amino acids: CASSQGDLAYGYTF. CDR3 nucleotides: TGTGCCAGCAGTCAAGGGGACCTCGCTTATGGCTACACCTTC.

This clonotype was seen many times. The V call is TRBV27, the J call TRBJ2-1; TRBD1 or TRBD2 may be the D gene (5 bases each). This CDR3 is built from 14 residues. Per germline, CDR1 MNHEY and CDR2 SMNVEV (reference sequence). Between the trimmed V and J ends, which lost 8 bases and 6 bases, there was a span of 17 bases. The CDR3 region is CASAALNGANEQFF. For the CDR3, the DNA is TGTGCCAGCGCGGCCCTCAACGGGGCCAATGAGCAGTTCTTC.